Listed here are 15 T cell receptor beta chains from one sample, sequenced in a study of identical twins. TCRdb used MiXCR to reprocess the 5' RACE reads, holding one entry per CDR3 protein. Seen here are about 890,000 distinct CDR3 sequences, around 12% observed once, and the top ten hold around 1.5%. These data were also reused for a study on yellow fever vaccine responses in identical twins.

Sequenced sample: PBMCs. Every receptor here comes from a woman between 18 and 29 years old in good health.

This clonotype was found many times. V gene TRBV5-1 combines with J gene TRBJ2-1, with D possibly being TRBD1 (7 bases). CDR1 and CDR2 from the germline V gene are SGHRS and YFSETQ. The CDR3 length is 16 residues. Between the trimmed V and J ends, which lost 0 bases and 2 bases, there was a span of 12 bases. Written as DNA, the CDR3 is TGCGCCAGCAGCTTGGCCAGGGGGGACGCCTACAATGAGCAGTTCTTC. It yields the protein CASSLARGDAYNEQFF.

This clonotype was detected many times. This chain uses TRBV12-3 or TRBV12-4 with TRBJ1-3; 8 bases line up with TRBD1. Trimming cost V 5 bases and J 2 bases; bases outside gene matches: 2. The CDR3 has 14 amino acids. CDR3 loop: CASSGDRTGNTIYF. DNA of the CDR3: TGTGCCAGCAGTGGGGACAGGACTGGAAACACCATATATTTT.

The chain carries TRBV3-1 and TRBJ1-1; 9 nucleotides agree with TRBD1. The CDR3 spans 16 residues. The J segment lost 1 base and the V segment lost 3 bases, leaving 6 bases of the junction unmatched. Germline assignment: CDR1 LGHDT and CDR2 YNNKEL (reference sequence). The CDR3 DNA follows: TGTGCCAGCAGCCAGCCTAGGACAGGGGAGAACACTGAAGCTTTCTTT. It encodes CASSQPRTGENTEAFF. The whole variable domain, filled in from reference TRBV3-1 and TRBJ1-1, reads DTAVSQTPKYLVTQMGNDKSIKCEQNLGHDTMYWYKQDSKKFLKIMFSYNNKELIINETVPNRFSPKSPDKAHLNLHINSLELGDSAVYFCASSQPRTGENTEAFFGQGTRLTVV.

The gene calls are TRBV10-3 and TRBJ1-2, with unresolved D. The CDR3 consists of 13 residues. Trimming removed 6 bases from V and 3 bases from J, with 11 bases in between. CDR1 ENHRY and CDR2 SYGVKD come from the germline V gene. In DNA, the CDR3 is TGTGCCATCAGCCCGATAGATGACTATGGCTACACCTTC. This gives the protein CAISPIDDYGYTF.

This sequence joins TRBV25-1 and TRBJ2-7, with 8 bases identical to TRBD1. The CDR3 loop spans 15 amino acids. Germline loops: CDR1 MGHDK, CDR2 SYGVNS. V shed 3 bases and J 4 bases; nucleotides not matched to a gene: 8. CDR3 residues: CASSDVGRGLYEQYF. As DNA, the CDR3 is TGTGCCAGCAGTGATGTGGGCAGGGGGCTGTACGAGCAGTACTTC.

The genes are TRBV28 and TRBJ2-7; 11 nucleotides align to TRBD2. Germline V CDR1 and CDR2: MDHEN, SYDVKM. The trim removed 7 bases at V and 3 bases at J, leaving 5 bases unmatched. There are 14 residues in the CDR3. The CDR3 loop reads CASKPLAGVYEQYF. The CDR3 DNA reads TGTGCCAGCAAACCACTAGCGGGAGTCTACGAGCAGTACTTC.

This clonotype was seen more than once but under ten times. The rearrangement joins TRBV5-1 to TRBJ2-7, with 10 bases that match TRBD2. The CDR3 has 15 amino acids. Germline V gene data show CDR1 as SGHRS and CDR2 as YFSETQ. Unmatched junction bases numbered 2, after V lost 0 bases and J lost 2 bases. CDR3 sequence reads: CASSLAGLAAYEQYF. CDR3 in DNA: TGCGCCAGCAGCTTGGCCGGACTAGCGGCCTACGAGCAGTACTTC.

The chain has TRBV7-3 and TRBJ2-5; tentatively, D is TRBD2 (5 bases). Germline assignment: CDR1 SGHTA and CDR2 FQGTGA. The CDR3 runs 15 residues. V shed 7 bases and J shed 5 bases, with 20 bases lying between them. The CDR3 sequence: CASTGLRGRGETQYF. The CDR3 DNA is TGTGCCAGCACCGGACTCCGTGGGAGAGGGGAGACCCAGTACTTC.

The rearrangement uses TRBV12-3 or TRBV12-4 and TRBJ1-2; possibly TRBD1 for D (6 bases). Trimming shortened V by 5 bases and J by 8 bases, and 18 bases separated the two germline ends. CDR3 length: 14 residues. CDR3 loop: CASSGDWGAGGYTF. In DNA, the CDR3 is TGTGCCAGCAGTGGAGATTGGGGGGCCGGCGGCTACACCTTC.

This clonotype turned up a few times. This chain connects TRBV6-2 or TRBV6-3 to TRBJ2-6, with TRBD1 identical over 10 bases. From germline, CDR1 is MNHEY and CDR2 SVGEGT. V lost 5 bases to trimming and J lost 0 bases; unmatched junction nucleotides: 13. The CDR3 extends over 20 amino acids. CDR3 in amino acids: CASSTTGGEVFVSGANVLTF. As DNA, the CDR3 is TGTGCCAGCAGTACGACAGGGGGCGAAGTTTTTGTCTCTGGGGCCAACGTCCTGACTTTC.

This chain connects TRBV20-1 to TRBJ2-1; unclear D gene. This CDR3 region has 10 residues. CDR1 is DFQATT, CDR2 SNEGSKA, per germline (reference sequence). Trimming removed 3 bases at V and 8 bases at J, with 5 bases between. CDR3 bases: TGCAGTGCTAGTCAGCATGAGCAGTTCTTC. Amino acids: CSASQHEQFF.

This clonotype was detected ten times or more. The rearrangement uses TRBV4-1 and TRBJ2-3; TRBD1 or TRBD2 may be the D gene (7 bases each). CDR3 length: 16 residues. The V end lost 3 bases, the J end lost 3 bases, and 16 bases lay between the germline ends. Germline CDR1 is MGHRA and CDR2 is YSYEKL. CDR3 residues: CASSQVTSRGTDTQYF. In DNA form, the CDR3 reads TGCGCCAGCAGCCAGGTGACTAGCAGGGGGACAGATACGCAGTATTTT.

This clonotype has at least ten counts. This rearrangement joins TRBV27 to TRBJ2-1; D possibly corresponds to TRBD2 (6 bases). The ends were cut back, 2 bases at V and 4 bases at J, with 15 bases in the middle. This CDR3 has 16 residues. The V gene's germline CDR1 is MNHEY and CDR2 SMNVEV (reference sequence). As DNA, the CDR3 is TGTGCCAGCAGTTTAGAGGCGGGACTGGGTTACAATGAGCAGTTCTTC. Translated: CASSLEAGLGYNEQFF.

This chain joins TRBV24-1 and TRBJ2-7, with 7 bases lining up with TRBD1. Trimming at V came to 1 base and at J to 6 bases, leaving 8 bases not matched to a gene. CDR3 size: 15 residues. CDR1 and CDR2 (germline): KGHDR, SFDVKD. CDR3 protein: CATSDFRDSMGEQYF. The CDR3 bases are TGTGCCACCAGTGATTTCCGGGACAGCATGGGCGAGCAGTACTTC.

This clonotype was recorded at least ten times. The J gene is TRBJ1-5, the V gene TRBV12-3 or TRBV12-4, with D hard to call. The V end was cut by 6 bases, the J end by 4 bases, with 19 bases between. The CDR3 consists of 16 residues. The CDR3 sequence is CASSPRVGTLNQPQHF. CDR3 DNA: TGTGCCAGCAGCCCACGAGTTGGTACGTTAAATCAGCCCCAGCATTTT.